The rows below give T cell receptor beta chains drawn from one sample of a study of shared clonotypes between healthy human individuals. The assay was immunoSEQ multiplex PCR, and TCRdb's table has in-frame clones only and misses some. The sample holds approximately 510,000 clones, more than 65% seen once. Sequencing was done on a sample of PBMCs. Receptors were obtained from a woman aged 40 to 50 in good health. Some clones in this sample may be carry-over from other donors' samples. The CDR3 runs from the conserved cysteine through the conserved F or W. A D gene is named only where the DNA matches it firmly. A row's size may be missing; if present it is once, few, many or a size class.

j_gene,d_gene,abundance,v_gene,len,CDR3nt,CDR3aa
TRBJ1-4,.,.,TRBV18,15,TGTGCCAGCTCACCACTTAGGGGTGCTAATGAAAAACTGTTTTTT,CASSPLRGANEKLFF
TRBJ2-2,.,.,TRBV19,14,TGTGCCAGTAGTATGGGTGGGAGACCCGGGGAGCTGTTTTTT,CASSMGGRPGELFF
TRBJ2-7,.,.,TRBV2,16,TGTGCCAGCAGTCAAGGGGAGAGGGCTGGGGCCTACGAGCAGTACTTC,CASSQGERAGAYEQYF
TRBJ2-3,.,once,TRBV19,16,TGTGCCAGTAGTATTCGGCAGGGGCGGAGGACAGATACGCAGTATTTT,CASSIRQGRRTDTQYF
TRBJ2-2,TRBD2,.,TRBV6-5,14,TGTGCCAGCAGGTCTAGCGGGTCTAGGGGGGAGCTGTTTTTT,CASRSSGSRGELFF
TRBJ2-3,.,once,TRBV6-5,13,TGTGCCAGCAGTGGCGACAGGTTTGGGTTTGAGTATTTT,CASSGDRFGFEYF
TRBJ2-3,TRBD2,.,TRBV7-6,15,TGTGCCAGCAGCGAGTGGACTAGTGCCACAGATACGCAGTATTTT,CASSEWTSATDTQYF
TRBJ2-7,.,.,TRBV28,13,TGTGCCAGCAGCCCCGGAGGATCCTACGAGCAGTACTTC,CASSPGGSYEQYF
TRBJ2-2,.,.,TRBV7-3,15,TGTGCCAGCAGCTCGGGACTTGGGAACACCGGGGAGCTGTTTTTT,CASSSGLGNTGELFF
TRBJ2-7,TRBD2,.,TRBV6-6,15,TGTGCCAGCAGACCAACTAGCGGGACCCTGTACGAGCAGTACTTC,CASRPTSGTLYEQYF
TRBJ1-5,.,.,TRBV6-5,14,TGTGCCAGCAGTTTTACAGGGTTCAATCAGCCCCAGCATTTT,CASSFTGFNQPQHF
TRBJ2-3,TRBD1,.,TRBV5-1,14,TGCGCCAGCAGCCCAGGACAGGGGGCAGATACGCAGTATTTT,CASSPGQGADTQYF
TRBJ2-5,.,.,TRBV5-1,15,TGCGCCAGCAGCGCCCGATTCGGCTCCAAAGAGACCCAGTACTTC,CASSARFGSKETQYF
TRBJ2-1,.,.,TRBV5-4,14,TGTGCCAGCAGCCCCATGCCCCGGTACAATGAGCAGTTCTTC,CASSPMPRYNEQFF
TRBJ1-5,TRBD1,.,TRBV10-3,14,TGTGCCATCAGTGAGTCAGGGGGCCGTCAGCCCCAGCATTTT,CAISESGGRQPQHF
TRBJ1-1,.,.,TRBV27,15,TGTGCCAGCAGTTTAGGGGCCCCCCGGAACACTGAAGCTTTCTTT,CASSLGAPRNTEAFF
TRBJ2-1,.,few,TRBV5-8,11,TGTGCCAGCAGCGTCCGGGATGAGCAGTTCTTC,CASSVRDEQFF
TRBJ2-7,TRBD2,.,TRBV28,15,TGTGCCAGCAGCCCCCCCGCGGGAGGGTCGAAGGAGCAGTACTTC,CASSPPAGGSKEQYF
TRBJ1-2,TRBD1,.,TRBV27,16,TGTGCCAGTTATAAAACACCGGGACAGGGGGCATATGGCTACACCTTC,CASYKTPGQGAYGYTF
TRBJ1-1,TRBD1,.,TRBV29-1,15,TGCAGCGTCCGGGACAGGGGGCGTGAGAGGACTGAAGCTTTCTTT,CSVRDRGRERTEAFF
TRBJ2-3,.,.,TRBV4-3,14,TGCGCCAGCAGCCAAGACCGGGCGTCTAGTACGCAGTATTTT,CASSQDRASSTQYF